This record looks at one T cell receptor (beta chain) sequence and its context. This clonotype was picked up many times. What antigen it recognizes has not been identified. Qualities for individual bases were not recorded, and no much larger clone is one base off. The record originates from a study of spatial heterogeneity in lung cancer (dated by TCRdb to between 2018 and 2020). Regarding the complete study: More beta-chain than alpha-chain transcripts were consistently detected, likely reflecting higher beta-chain transcript abundance. TCR alpha and beta repertoires were quantitatively compared across multiple tumor regions, matched nontumor lung and blood in non-small cell lung cancer. The study linked features of the TCR repertoire to counts of nonsynonymous mutations, which were determined by whole-exome sequencing of tumor tissue. In the raw uncorrected reads, each unique combination of TCR and UMI appeared more than ten times on average. At surgery, both alpha and beta chains were TCR-sequenced in fewer than 250 tumor regions, fewer than 65 matched nontumor lung samples and a few dozen PBMC samples. General study outcomes and caveats: Additional single-cell paired TCR alpha and beta sequencing was considered necessary to confirm, at a functional level, the hypothesis that regional TCRs recognize regional mutations. Ubiquitous expanded tumor TCRs were found in blood more often at tumor resection than at routine follow-up.

The time point label of this sample denotes: sample taken at primary tumor resection. Donors were around 69 patients with early-stage, untreated non-small cell lung cancer from the lung TRACERx cohort. Whole RNA extracted from tumor and nontumor lung tissue, or from cryopreserved PBMC samples, was used for TCR sequencing without cell sorting. Patients were selected for TCR sequencing only if sufficient RNA was available from at least two tumor regions. The library relied on 5' RACE. The sequencer was a NextSeq 500. To allow correction of PCR and sequencing errors, the TCR library protocol tagged every TCR cDNA molecule with a unique molecular identifier. The paper's processing steps were these. TCR identification, UMI-based error correction and CDR3 extraction were performed with Decombinator tools. Expanded TCRs were defined as those above a frequency of 2 per 1,000, corresponding to the top 1% of the tumor frequency distribution. Renyi diversity was calculated using the R vegan package after each repertoire was subsampled 100 times to 5,000 TCRs. To build CDR3 similarity networks, amino acid triplet string-kernel similarity was used, and CDR3s were connected when their pairwise similarity was above 0.82. The public reads were reanalyzed by TCRdb: fastp trimming at Q25, MiXCR alignment, in-frame beta chains only. Rows are unified per CDR3 protein, each entry keeping the most common DNA and genes. The V and J calls were not made by the authors but by TCRdb's processing. The table for this sample lists some 37,000 distinct CDR3 sequences; less than 9% of them were counted only once. The top ten hold roughly 30% of the sample.

Trimming takes 5 bases off V and 5 bases off J; junction bases not matched to a gene: 7. In the germline V gene (reference sequence), CDR1 corresponds to SEHNR and CDR2 to FQNEAQ. There are 14 amino acids in the CDR3, from cysteine to phenylalanine inclusive. Left in the record is the CDR3 DNA by itself, 42 bases read in frame from the first base. Sequences were derived from PBMCs, sampled at surgery. The receptor was isolated from a female donor with early-stage non-small cell lung cancer. The chain is encoded by TRBV7-9 joined to TRBJ2-3; TRBD1 agrees with 7 junctional bases. The CDR3 region has the sequence CASSPQGDGDTQYF. At the DNA level, the sequence is TGTGCCAGCAGCCCCCAGGGGGACGGAGATACGCAGTATTTT.